The text below deals with one TCR beta chain. It lacks a known antigen. No per-base quality is available; no much larger clone lies one base away. The library was generated by 5' RACE. A second PCR of roughly 7 to 12 cycles was run with a J-beta primer mix and a sample-barcoded 5' primer. A template-switch 5' adaptor carrying 12 random nucleotides introduced a unique molecular identifier onto each TCR beta cDNA molecule. At least 3 million CDR3-containing paired-end reads were obtained from each sample. The Mint cDNA synthesis kit, primed by a TRBC-specific oligonucleotide, was used to synthesize first-strand cDNA from all RNA. All cDNA was treated with uracil-DNA glycosylase and then went through a first 18-cycle PCR with the universal primers M1SS and BC2_uni_R. In the original analysis: Each sample was normalized by randomly selecting 1 million high-quality reads, each carrying a distinct molecular identifier. Reads with shared molecular identifiers were discarded instead of being binned into consensus sequences. MiTCR, run with a Q25 quality threshold and the strictest error-elimination algorithm, handled CDR3 identification, clonotype clustering and error correction. A nonparametric unseen species model with Euler transformation was used to estimate lower-bound total TCR beta diversity. TCRdb redid the processing of the public reads, applying fastp at Q25 and MiXCR, and retained in-frame beta chains. Rows are unified per CDR3 protein, each entry keeping the most common DNA and genes. TCRdb, not the authors, supplied the V and J calls. This sample holds 1.5 million to 2 million distinct CDR3 sequences; approximately 40% were observed only once. Together, the top ten hold 20% to 25% of the sample.

The data originate from a study of blood T cells in healthy people across ages (dated by TCRdb to the mid-2010s). Context from the whole study: Template switching captured roughly one uniquely barcoded TCR beta cDNA molecule per two T cells in model experiments. To avoid experimental bias, donors of different ages were randomly spread across the sequencing lanes. The study analyzed two additional independent replicas of 1 million unique cDNA reads from the same blood draw for two donors, one aged 18 to 30 and one aged 80 or older. Age-related changes in TCR beta repertoire diversity were measured in the study by deep sequencing normalized with unique cDNA molecular identifiers. Donors were grouped into four age groups: young (average approximately 16 years), middle-aged (39), aged (around 60) and long-lived (approximately 75).

Systemically healthy Caucasian individuals from Russia, over 30 in total and aged about 6 to 100 years, were included as donors. Around 9.8 milliliters of peripheral blood were collected from each donor into EDTA-treated Vacutainer tubes. Ficoll-Paque density-gradient centrifugation was used to isolate PBMCs, with at least 6.5 million per sample. Trizol reagent was used to extract total RNA from the PBMCs, yielding at least 6 micrograms per sample. For every donor, flow cytometry on a PBMC aliquot measured the percentage of naive CD45RAhigh/CD27high T cells. Looking up the germline V gene (reference sequence) yields CDR1 DFQATT and CDR2 SNEGSKA. V drops 5 bases and J drops 5 bases, leaving 15 bases in between. The CDR3 numbers 13 residues from cysteine through phenylalanine. CDR3 DNA only is kept here, 39 bases in frame from base 1. Broad study findings and their caveats: Bulk unsorted PBMC profiling prevented conclusive comparison of naive and antigen-experienced compartments. Because donor CMV infection status was unknown, age-related changes in expanded clonotypes were potentially confounded. The long-lived group showed more naive CD4+ T cells, fewer expanded clones and increased TCR diversity than the aged group, suggesting age selection. Estimates of total diversity from one million sequenced T cells were regarded as lower bounds and underestimates. Observed TCR beta diversity per million T cells fell roughly linearly with age, and a significant reduction was already apparent by age roughly 40. There was a strong correlation between observed TCR beta diversity and the percentage of naive T cells measured by flow cytometry.

Rearrangement joined TRBV20-1 to TRBJ1-1, with the D gene uncertain. Specimen: blood. This clonotype was sampled from a human donor in good health. The CDR3 here reads CSASQTWETEAFF. DNA sequence: TGCAGTGCTTCTCAGACCTGGGAAACTGAAGCTTTCTTT.